A single sample gave rise to the 15 T cell receptor beta chains below, sequenced in a study of T-cell reconstitution after alpha-beta-depleted transplantation in children. Unique molecular identifiers tagged the TCRbeta library. TCRdb passed the PCR reads through MiXCR, listing each CDR3 protein once. The sample lists fewer than 350,000 distinct CDR3 sequences; 11% were seen once. The sequences come from peripheral blood, collected 180 days after TCRalphabeta/CD19-depleted stem cell transplant. These receptors came from a male patient between 2 and 10 years old who had a stem cell transplant for chronic granulomatous disease, so the T cells may come from the graft donor.

In this sample, this clonotype turned up many times. The chain joins TRBV11-2 to TRBJ2-4, with 7 bases aligning to TRBD1. V dropped 5 bases and J dropped 0; count of bases not matched to a gene: 7. CDR1 and CDR2 from the germline V gene are SGHAT and FQNNGV. The CDR3 totals 16 residues. CDR3 loop: CASSIGQDLAKNIQYF. The CDR3 bases are TGTGCCAGCAGCATTGGACAGGACCTAGCCAAAAACATTCAGTACTTC.

This clonotype came up many times. The chain is built from TRBV12-3 or TRBV12-4 and TRBJ2-7; 8 nucleotides line up with TRBD1. This CDR3 region has 15 residues. V was pared by 6 bases and J by 0 bases, with 7 bases of the junction left unmatched. The CDR3 reads CASRRDRTSSYEQYF. The CDR3 DNA reads as TGTGCCAGCAGACGGGACAGGACCAGCTCCTACGAGCAGTACTTC.

CDR3 protein: CASSLPGLAETYYNEQFF. The CDR3 DNA reads as TGTGCCAGCAGTTTACCAGGACTAGCGGAAACCTACTACAATGAGCAGTTCTTC. The genes are TRBV12-3 or TRBV12-4 and TRBJ2-1; TRBD2 matches at 10 bases. The J segment lost 3 bases and the V segment lost 2 bases, leaving 10 bases of the junction unmatched. CDR3 size: 18 residues.

Notes on this clonotype: A much bigger clone sits one base away, suggesting this may be a read error. This chain uses TRBV5-5 with TRBJ2-2; 8 bases align to TRBD1. Per germline, CDR1 SGHKS and CDR2 YYEKEE (reference sequence). The CDR3 totals 16 residues. CDR3 nucleotides: TGTGCCAGCAGCTTGAAAGGACAGGGTAACACCTGGGAGCTGTTTTTT. Protein product: CASSLKGQGNTWELFF.

Many counts were recorded for this clonotype. This rearrangement joins TRBV7-6 to TRBJ2-5; a possible D gene is TRBD1 (6 bases). Germline-derived CDR1 and CDR2 are SGHVS and FNYEAQ. The V end was cut by 1 base, the J end by 5 bases, with 11 bases between. This CDR3 has 14 residues. The CDR3 nucleotides are TGTGCCAGCAGCTTAGGTACAGGGCAGGAGACCCAGTACTTC. Translation: CASSLGTGQETQYF.

This clonotype was seen many times. V gene TRBV29-1 combines with J gene TRBJ2-7; tentatively, D is TRBD1 (5 bases). The CDR3 totals 13 residues. Trimming cost V 4 bases and J 2 bases, with 12 bases left between them. CDR1 is SQVTM and CDR2 is ANQGSEA in the germline V gene. Written as DNA, the CDR3 is TGCAGCGTTGTGATTTCAGGGCCCTACGAGCAGTACTTC. Amino acids: CSVVISGPYEQYF.

This clonotype has ten or more counts. The rearrangement links TRBV7-9 to TRBJ2-5; no reliable D call. CDR3 length: 12 residues. V lost 3 bases to trimming and J lost 4 bases, with 6 bases between them. Looked up from germline, CDR1 is SEHNR and CDR2 is FQNEAQ (reference sequence). For the CDR3, the DNA is TGTGCCAGCAGCTTTAAAGCAGAGACCCAGTACTTC. Amino acid sequence: CASSFKAETQYF.

This clonotype appeared many times. The chain uses TRBV12-3 or TRBV12-4 and TRBJ2-5; 8 bases are a match to TRBD2. V gave up 6 bases and J gave up 2 bases; unmatched junction bases: 2. The CDR3 loop spans 13 amino acids. The CDR3 loop reads CASRSGGQETQYF. CDR3 bases: TGTGCCAGCAGGAGCGGGGGACAAGAGACCCAGTACTTC.

This clonotype has more than one count but fewer than ten. The CDR3 nucleotides are TGTGCCAGCAGCGCCCGAACAGGGATGAGGACCGGGGAGCTGTTTTTT. Translated, it gives CASSARTGMRTGELFF. This sequence joins TRBV9 and TRBJ2-2; tentatively, D is TRBD1 (6 bases). The CDR3 loop spans 16 amino acids. The germline V gene encodes CDR1 SGDLS and CDR2 YYNGEE. Trimming removed 3 bases from V and 5 bases from J, with 17 bases in between.

In this sample, this clonotype turned up many times. The chain employs TRBV20-1 and TRBJ2-7; D unclear. Germline V lookup: CDR1 DFQATT, CDR2 SNEGSKA (reference sequence). Between the trimmed V and J ends, which lost 1 base and 2 bases, there was a span of 9 bases. This CDR3 has 13 residues. CDR3 DNA sequence: TGCAGTGCTAGAGGTGGCCAGGCCTACGAGCAGTACTTC. Its translation is CSARGGQAYEQYF.

In its sample, this clonotype was seen many times. The chain recombines TRBV20-1 with TRBJ2-3; D not certain. The CDR3 is made up of 16 amino acids. Germline CDR1 is DFQATT and CDR2 is SNEGSKA (reference sequence). V dropped 0 bases and J dropped 0 bases, with 13 bases sitting between them. CDR3 DNA: TGCAGTGCTAGAGATTTTAGCCGGATTAGCACAGATACGCAGTATTTT. Translating it yields CSARDFSRISTDTQYF.

In this sample, this clonotype turned up many times. The chain is built from TRBV20-1 and TRBJ1-5; 9 nucleotides agree with TRBD1. Germline-derived CDR1 and CDR2 are DFQATT and SNEGSKA (reference sequence). J was trimmed by 5 bases and V by 6 bases; bases with no gene match: 5. This CDR3 is 13 amino acids long. DNA for the CDR3: TGCAGTGCCGGACAGGGGCGGGATCAGCCCCAGCATTTT. This sequence encodes CSAGQGRDQPQHF.

This clonotype was seen at least ten times. The chain links TRBV5-1 to TRBJ2-5; D possibly matches TRBD1 or TRBD2 (5 bases each). V was shortened by 0 bases and J by 2 bases, with 8 bases between the two germline ends. The germline CDR1 and CDR2 sequences are SGHRS and YFSETQ. The CDR3 runs to 14 residues. The CDR3 here is CASSLEGPQETQYF. CDR3 sequence (DNA): TGCGCCAGCAGCTTGGAGGGACCGCAAGAGACCCAGTACTTC.

This clonotype was seen repeatedly, ten times or more. V and J are TRBV29-1 and TRBJ1-1; D gene ambiguous. The CDR3 runs 16 residues. The V gene lost 3 bases and the J gene lost 5 bases, with 22 bases spanning the gap. Germline values: CDR1 SQVTM, CDR2 ANQGSEA. CDR3 nucleotides: TGCAGCGTTGATTTTTTCGACCATACTGGTAGGACTGAAGCTTTCTTT. Translated, it gives CSVDFFDHTGRTEAFF. Variable domain in full (rest from reference TRBV29-1 and TRBJ1-1): SAVISQKPSRDICQRGTSLTIQCQVDSQVTMMFWYRQQPGQSLTLIATANQGSEATYESGFVIDKFPISRPNLTFSTLTVSNMSPEDSSIYLCSVDFFDHTGRTEAFFGQGTRLTVV.

This clonotype came up many times. The chain uses TRBV20-1 and TRBJ2-5; D is undetermined. V was pared by 4 bases and J by 1 base, with 10 bases between. The CDR3 spans 13 residues. Germline CDR1 reads DFQATT; CDR2 reads SNEGSKA (reference sequence). This CDR3 reads CSAIRTAQETQYF. CDR3 DNA sequence: TGCAGTGCTATAAGAACTGCCCAAGAGACCCAGTACTTC.